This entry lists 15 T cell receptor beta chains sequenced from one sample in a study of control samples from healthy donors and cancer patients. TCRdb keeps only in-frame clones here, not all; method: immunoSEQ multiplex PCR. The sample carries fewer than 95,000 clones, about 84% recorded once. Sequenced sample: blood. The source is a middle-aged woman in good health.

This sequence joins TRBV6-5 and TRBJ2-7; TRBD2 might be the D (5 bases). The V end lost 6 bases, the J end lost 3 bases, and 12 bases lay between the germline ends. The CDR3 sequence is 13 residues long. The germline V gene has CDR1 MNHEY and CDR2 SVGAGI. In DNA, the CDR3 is TGTGCCAGCAGGGGTAGCGATCTCTACGAGCAGTACTTC. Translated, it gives CASRGSDLYEQYF.

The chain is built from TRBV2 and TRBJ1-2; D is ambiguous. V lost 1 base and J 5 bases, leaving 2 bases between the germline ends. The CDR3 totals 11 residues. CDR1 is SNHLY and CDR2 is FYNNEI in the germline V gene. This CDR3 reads CASSEDYGYTF. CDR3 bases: TGTGCCAGCAGTGAAGATTATGGCTACACCTTC.

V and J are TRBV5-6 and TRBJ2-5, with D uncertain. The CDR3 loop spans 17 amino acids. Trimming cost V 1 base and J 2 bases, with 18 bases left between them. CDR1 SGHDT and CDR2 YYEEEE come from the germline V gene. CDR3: CASSLMGRSAEQETQYF. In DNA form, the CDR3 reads TGTGCCAGCAGCTTGATGGGCCGGAGCGCTGAACAAGAGACCCAGTACTTC.

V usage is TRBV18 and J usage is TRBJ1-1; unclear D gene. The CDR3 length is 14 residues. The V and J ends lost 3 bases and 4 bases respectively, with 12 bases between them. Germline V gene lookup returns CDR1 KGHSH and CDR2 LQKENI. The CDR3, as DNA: TGTGCCAGCTCACCGGGTGTCGGATCCACTGAAGCTTTCTTT. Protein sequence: CASSPGVGSTEAFF.

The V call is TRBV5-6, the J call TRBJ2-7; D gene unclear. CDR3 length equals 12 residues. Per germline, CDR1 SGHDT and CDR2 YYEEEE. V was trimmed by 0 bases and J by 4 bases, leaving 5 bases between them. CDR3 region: CASSLVGYEQYF. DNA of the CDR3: TGTGCCAGCAGCTTGGTAGGTTACGAGCAGTACTTC.

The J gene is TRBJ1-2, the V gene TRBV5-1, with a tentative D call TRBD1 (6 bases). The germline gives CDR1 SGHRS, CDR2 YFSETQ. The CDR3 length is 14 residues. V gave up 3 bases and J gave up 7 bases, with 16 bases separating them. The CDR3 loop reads CASSSGQRGSGYTF. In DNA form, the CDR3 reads TGCGCCAGCAGCTCCGGACAGCGAGGATCTGGCTACACCTTC.

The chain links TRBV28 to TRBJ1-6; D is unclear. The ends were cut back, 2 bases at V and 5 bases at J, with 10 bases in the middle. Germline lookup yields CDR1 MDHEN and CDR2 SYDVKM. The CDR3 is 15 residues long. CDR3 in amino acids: CASSLVLGNNSPLHF. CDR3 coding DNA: TGTGCCAGCAGTTTAGTTCTGGGGAATAATTCACCCCTCCACTTT.

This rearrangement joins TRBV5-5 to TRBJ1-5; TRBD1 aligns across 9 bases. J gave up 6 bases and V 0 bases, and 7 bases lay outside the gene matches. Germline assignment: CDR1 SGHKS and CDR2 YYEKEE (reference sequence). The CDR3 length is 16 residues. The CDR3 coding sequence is TGTGCCAGCAGCTTGGGAGGAACAGGGGGCGGTCAGCCCCAGCATTTT. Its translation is CASSLGGTGGGQPQHF.

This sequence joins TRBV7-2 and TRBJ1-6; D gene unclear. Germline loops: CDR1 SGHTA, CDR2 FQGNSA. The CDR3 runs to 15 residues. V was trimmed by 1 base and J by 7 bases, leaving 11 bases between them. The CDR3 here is CASSLDFRGNSPLHF. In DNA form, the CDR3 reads TGTGCCAGCAGCTTAGATTTTAGAGGCAATTCACCCCTCCACTTT.

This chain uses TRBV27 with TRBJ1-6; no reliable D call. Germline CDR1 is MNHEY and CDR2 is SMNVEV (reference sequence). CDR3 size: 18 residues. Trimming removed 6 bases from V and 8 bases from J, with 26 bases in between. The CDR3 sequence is CASRKVMTPRDGDSPLHF. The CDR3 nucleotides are TGTGCCAGCAGGAAGGTAATGACACCGAGGGATGGGGATTCACCCCTCCACTTT.

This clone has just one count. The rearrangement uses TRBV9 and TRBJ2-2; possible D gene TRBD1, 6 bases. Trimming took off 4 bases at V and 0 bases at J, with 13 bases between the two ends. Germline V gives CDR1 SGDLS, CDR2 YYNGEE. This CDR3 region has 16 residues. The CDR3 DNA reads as TGTGCCAGCAGCCTCAACACAGGGACGAACACCGGGGAGCTGTTTTTT. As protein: CASSLNTGTNTGELFF. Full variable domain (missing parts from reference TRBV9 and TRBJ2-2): DSGVTQTPKHLITATGQRVTLRCSPRSGDLSVYWYQQSLDQGLQFLIQYYNGEERAKGNILERFSAQQFPDLHSELNLSSLELGDSALYFCASSLNTGTNTGELFFGEGSRLTVL.

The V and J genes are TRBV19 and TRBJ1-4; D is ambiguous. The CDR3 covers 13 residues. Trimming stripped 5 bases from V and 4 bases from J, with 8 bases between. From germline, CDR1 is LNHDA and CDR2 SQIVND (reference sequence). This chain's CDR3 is CASSAFLNEKLFF. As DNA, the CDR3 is TGTGCCAGTAGTGCCTTCCTTAATGAAAAACTGTTTTTT.

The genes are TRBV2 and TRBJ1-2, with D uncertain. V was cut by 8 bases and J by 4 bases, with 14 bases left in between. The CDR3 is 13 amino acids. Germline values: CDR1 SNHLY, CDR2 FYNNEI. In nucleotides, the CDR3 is TGTGCCAGCGGGCTGGCACAAGCCTATGGCTACACCTTC. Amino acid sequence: CASGLAQAYGYTF.

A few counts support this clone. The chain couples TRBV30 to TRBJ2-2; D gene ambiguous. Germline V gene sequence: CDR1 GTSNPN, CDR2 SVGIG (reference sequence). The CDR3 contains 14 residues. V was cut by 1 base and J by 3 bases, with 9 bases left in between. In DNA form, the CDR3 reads TGTGCCTGGAGTGACTACGGACACACCGGGGAGCTGTTTTTT. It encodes CAWSDYGHTGELFF. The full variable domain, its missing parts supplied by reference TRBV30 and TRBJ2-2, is SQTIHQWPATLVQPVGSPLSLECTVEGTSNPNLYWYRQAAGRGLQLLFYSVGIGQISSEVPQNLSASRPQDRQFILSSKKLLLSDSGFYLCAWSDYGHTGELFFGEGSRLTVL.

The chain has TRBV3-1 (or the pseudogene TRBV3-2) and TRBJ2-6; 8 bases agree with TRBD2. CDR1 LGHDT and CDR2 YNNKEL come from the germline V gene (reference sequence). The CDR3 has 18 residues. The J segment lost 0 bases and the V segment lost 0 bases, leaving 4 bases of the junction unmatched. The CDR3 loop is CASSQDRGGPSGANVLTF. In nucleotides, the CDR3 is TGTGCCAGCAGCCAAGATCGGGGGGGCCCCTCTGGGGCCAACGTCCTGACTTTC.